This TCR beta chain stems from a study of post-analysis software for immune sequencing data. This clonotype was seen many times. Its antigen is as yet unknown. The library was made from cDNA and included unique molecular identifiers. A single record per CDR3 protein comes from TCRdb applying MiXCR to the PCR reads. The sample yields approximately 730,000 distinct CDR3 sequences, 30% seen once. CDR3 length equals 15 residues. J lost 4 bases, V lost 0 bases, and 1 base had no gene match. Per the germline V gene, CDR1 is ENHRY and CDR2 is SYGVKD. Notes on the study in general: TRBV5-6, TRBV5-1 and TRBV20-1 were among five TRBV segments more frequent in patients than controls.

The rearrangement uses TRBV10-3 and TRBJ2-7; the match to TRBD2 covers 12 bases. This receptor was taken from a girl aged 5-17 years with multiple sclerosis. The sample was blood. In DNA, the CDR3 is TGTGCCATCAGTGAGTCAACTAGCGGGGGGTACGAGCAGTACTTC. Residues: CAISESTSGGYEQYF.